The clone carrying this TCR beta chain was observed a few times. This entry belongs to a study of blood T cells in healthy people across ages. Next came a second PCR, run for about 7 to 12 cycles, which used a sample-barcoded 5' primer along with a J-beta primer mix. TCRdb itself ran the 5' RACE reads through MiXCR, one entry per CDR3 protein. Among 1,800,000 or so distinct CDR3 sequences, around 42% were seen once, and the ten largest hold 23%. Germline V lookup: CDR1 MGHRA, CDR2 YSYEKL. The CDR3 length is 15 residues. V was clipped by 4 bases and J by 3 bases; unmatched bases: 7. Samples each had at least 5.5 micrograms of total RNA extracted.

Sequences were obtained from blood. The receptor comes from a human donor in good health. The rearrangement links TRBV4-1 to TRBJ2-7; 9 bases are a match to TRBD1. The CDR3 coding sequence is TGCGCCAGCAGCCCCTCGACAGGGGGGGACTACGAGCAGTACTTC. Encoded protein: CASSPSTGGDYEQYF.